What follows describes a single T cell receptor beta chain. In its sample, this clonotype was seen many times. Its specific antigen is unknown. It has no much larger one-base neighbor in the sample; base qualities were not kept. Libraries were built with 5' RACE. This sample was sequenced with an Illumina HiSeq 2000. Template switching added a universal primer binding site, and the final cDNA carried a unique molecular identifier that allowed TCR cDNA molecules to be counted accurately. Specific primers in the conserved constant-segment region were used to synthesize first-strand cDNA for TCR alpha and beta chains. To control for contamination, every cDNA library carried two barcodes: a SMART-Mk sample barcode plus Illumina barcodes. TruSeq adapter sequences and Illumina sample barcodes were added in two successive PCR steps. The Illumina HiSeq platform was used with custom primers to sequence TCR alpha and beta cDNA libraries. The source study handled its data this way. Unique molecular identifiers were extracted from raw reads with MiGEC, and CDR3 positions were determined with MiXCR. Recombination models were inferred per individual with the repgenHMM and IGoR tools using an EM algorithm. The tcR package in R was used for shared clonotype analysis, with sharing normalized by the product of cloneset sizes. To study raw recombination without the effects of thymic and clonal selection, out-of-frame nonproductive sequences were analyzed. The public reads were run again by TCRdb, first through fastp at Q25 and then through MiXCR, and only productive beta chains were kept. Duplicate CDR3 protein sequences are folded into a single record with the most common DNA and genes. None of the V and J calls come from the authors' own analysis; TCRdb made them. The sample includes 300,000 to 400,000 distinct CDR3 sequences, with about 9% observed a single time. The ten top clones hold roughly 9% of the sample.

The germline V end is reduced by 8 bases and the J end by 5 bases; junction bases left unmatched: 10. The CDR3 has 13 amino acids, counting the end cysteine and phenylalanine. The DNA shown is the 39-base CDR3, in frame from base 1. Reading the germline V gene gives CDR1 SQVTM and CDR2 ANQGSEA. This entry comes from a study of identical twins (dated by TCRdb to about 2016). Regarding the study in general: To test whether fetal clonotypes persist, this study deep-sequenced TCR alpha and beta repertoires from monozygotic twins, from unrelated adults of various ages, and from cord blood. To rule out contamination, the twin experiments were replicated at different times with different library preparation protocols. Results the study describes overall, beyond this receptor: Because the same donors could not be followed over many years, conclusions were based on cross-sectional statistical analysis. Compared with coincidental sharing between unrelated individuals, out-of-frame TCR alpha sequences shared between twins showed an excess of sequences with low generation probability. Excess twin sharing in beta out-of-frame sequences was weaker because fewer shared sequences lowered the signal-to-noise ratio. Abundant cord blood beta clonotypes carried fewer insertions; young adult naive repertoires showed a weaker similar trend, while memory repertoires showed none. Recombination models systematically underestimated out-of-frame TCR alpha sharing in monozygotic twins but agreed with sharing between unrelated individuals. Zero-insertion analyses could be partly confounded by invariant T cells such as MAIT and iNKT, although diverse VJ usage argued against such confounding for most clonotypes.

Every donor in the study was a healthy Caucasian. The study also sequenced three unrelated non-twin adults: a male aged 18 to 29, a male aged 50 to 59 and a female aged 50 to 59. Using Miltenyi CD45RO+ enrichment and human naive T-cell isolation kits, memory (CD45RO+) and naive T cells were isolated from PBMC. The receptor's source is a woman in her forties or fifties in good health. The material sequenced was naive T cells sorted from blood. This specimen's cell subset or site label, per the study, means: cells isolated with a human naive T-cell isolation kit. The sequence links TRBV29-1 to TRBJ1-2; the junction holds 8 bases that match TRBD1. The CDR3 loop reads CSFKGQEVYGYTF. The bases read TGCAGCTTTAAGGGACAGGAGGTGTATGGCTACACCTTC.